This T cell receptor (beta chain) was sequenced in a study of OX40 agonist ivuxolimab in advanced cancers. In the case of this clone: Its antigen is currently unknown.

Study outcomes and limitations: Expanded peripheral T-cell antigen specificity went undetermined.

Profiled with immunoSEQ multiplex PCR; TCRdb holds only in-frame clones, not every one. The profile shows about 69,000 clones, 90% of them singletons. V lost 3 bases, J lost 2 bases, and 7 bases lay in between. Germline V gene lookup returns CDR1 SQVTM and CDR2 ANQGSEA. The CDR3 loop spans 12 amino acids. The chain combines TRBV29-1 with TRBJ1-2; D unclear. The sequencing used CD4+ or CD8+ T cells sorted from blood, collected in a trial of the OX40 agonist ivuxolimab. This TCR derives from an adult with an advanced solid tumor such as melanoma, head and neck, liver or kidney cancer. CDR3 loop: CSVETGNYGYTF. The CDR3 DNA reads as TGCAGCGTTGAGACGGGGAACTATGGCTACACCTTC.